Below, one T cell receptor beta chain is given with its context. These data come from a study of sequential checkpoint blockade in melanoma. The treatment here: randomized to nivolumab then ipilimumab (arm A) or the reverse (arm B). Sorted cells were live CD3+CD8+, lacking CD19 and CD56, from PBMCs. The CDR3 spans 14 residues. Trimming at V came to 9 bases and at J to 6 bases, leaving 6 bases not matched to a gene. Germline V lookup: CDR1 LNHNV, CDR2 YYDKDF (reference sequence). The repertoire was sequenced with immunoSEQ multiplex PCR; TCRdb's copy has only in-frame clones and lacks some. The data hold 25,000 to 30,000 clones, with over 80% observed a single time.

The sample here was CD8+ T cells sorted from blood (inferred from file names), taken from a patient given nivolumab and ipilimumab in sequence. This chain uses TRBV15 with TRBJ2-1; TRBD2 matches 12 bases. The sequence was collected from a human donor with melanoma. This CDR3 is CATRLAGGVNEQFF. The CDR3 DNA reads as TGTGCCACTCGGCTAGCGGGGGGGGTCAATGAGCAGTTCTTC.